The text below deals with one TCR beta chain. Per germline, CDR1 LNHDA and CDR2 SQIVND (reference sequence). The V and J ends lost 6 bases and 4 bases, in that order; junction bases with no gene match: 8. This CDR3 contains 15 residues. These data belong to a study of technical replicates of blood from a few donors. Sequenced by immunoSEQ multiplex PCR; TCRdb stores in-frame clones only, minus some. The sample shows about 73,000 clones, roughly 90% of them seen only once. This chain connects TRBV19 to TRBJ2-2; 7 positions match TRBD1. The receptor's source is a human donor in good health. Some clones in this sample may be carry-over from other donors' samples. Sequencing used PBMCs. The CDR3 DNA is TGTGCCAGTAGGTTTACAGGGGCGGGCACCGGGGAGCTGTTTTTT. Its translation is CASRFTGAGTGELFF.